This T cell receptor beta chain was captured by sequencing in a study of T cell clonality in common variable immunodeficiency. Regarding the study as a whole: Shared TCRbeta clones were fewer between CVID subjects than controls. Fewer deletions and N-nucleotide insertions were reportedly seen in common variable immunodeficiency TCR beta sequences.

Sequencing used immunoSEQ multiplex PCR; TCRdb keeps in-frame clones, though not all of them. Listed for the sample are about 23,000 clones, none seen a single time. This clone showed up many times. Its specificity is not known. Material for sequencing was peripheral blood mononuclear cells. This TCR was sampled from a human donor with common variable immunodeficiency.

CDR3 DNA (partial): TGTGCCAGCAGCTTGAGACTAGCGGGGACCGAGACC. Protein sequence: CASSLRLAGTET. The entire CDR3 reads CASSLRLAGTETQYF. V gene TRBV5-6 combines with J gene TRBJ2-5; the match to TRBD2 covers 11 bases. The sequenced fragment ends 3 residues before the CDR3 boundary, so the rest is inferred from the germline J gene. V dropped 1 base and J dropped 5; count of bases not matched to a gene: 4. The CDR3 has 15 residues. CDR1 is SGHDT, CDR2 YYEEEE, per germline.